This TCR beta chain was recorded in a study of T cells expressing NK-cell markers. Researchers built TCR beta cDNA using 5'RACE template switching with UMIs. Using the 5' RACE reads, TCRdb records one entry per CDR3 protein without DNA. Here the sample table reports 400,000 to 550,000 distinct CDR3 sequences. Germline lookup yields CDR1 ENHRY and CDR2 SYGVKD. This CDR3 comprises 15 residues. The V gene is TRBV10-3, the J gene TRBJ1-1; TCRdb selects TRBD1, and the lack of DNA leaves this call unchecked. This TCR came from a woman between 18 and 75 years old in good health. Sequencing input: blood T cells: a sorted CD56 or NKG2C T cell subset, CD4+ or CD8+ T cells, or bulk PBMC T cells (not recorded which). CDR3 amino acids: CAISERNRQNTEAFF.